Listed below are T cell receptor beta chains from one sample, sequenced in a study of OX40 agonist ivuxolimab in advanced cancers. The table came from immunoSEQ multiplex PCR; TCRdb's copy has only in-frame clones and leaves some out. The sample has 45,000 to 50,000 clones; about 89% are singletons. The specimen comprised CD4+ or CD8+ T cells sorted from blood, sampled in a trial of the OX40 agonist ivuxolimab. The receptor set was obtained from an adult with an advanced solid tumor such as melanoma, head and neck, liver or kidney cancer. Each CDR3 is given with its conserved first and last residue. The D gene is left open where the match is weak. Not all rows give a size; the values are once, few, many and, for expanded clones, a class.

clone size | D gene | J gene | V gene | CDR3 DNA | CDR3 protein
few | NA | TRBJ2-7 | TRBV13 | TGTGCCAGCAGCTCAGATGGGTTCTACGAGCAGTACTTC | CASSSDGFYEQYF
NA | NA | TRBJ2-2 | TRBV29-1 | TGCAGCGTCACCCTCTGGAGGGGAGACACCGGGGAGCTGTTTTTT | CSVTLWRGDTGELFF
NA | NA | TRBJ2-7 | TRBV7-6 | TGTGCCAGCAGCTTAGGACTAGAAGGGTACGAGCAGTACTTC | CASSLGLEGYEQYF
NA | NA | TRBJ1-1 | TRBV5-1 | TGCGCCAGCAGCTCTTGGACGGGCGGTAGGTCTGAAGCTTTCTTT | CASSSWTGGRSEAFF
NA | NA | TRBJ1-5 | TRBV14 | TGTGCCAGCAGCCAAGGGCACAATCAGCCCCAGCATTTT | CASSQGHNQPQHF
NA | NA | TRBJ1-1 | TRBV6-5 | TGTGCCAGCAGTTACGGGGGCCAGGTCACTGAAGCTTTCTTT | CASSYGGQVTEAFF
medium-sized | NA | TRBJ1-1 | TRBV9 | TGTGCCAGCAGCGTTGAGGGCACGAACACTGAAGCTTTCTTT | CASSVEGTNTEAFF
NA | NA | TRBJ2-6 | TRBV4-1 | TGCGCCAGCAGCCAAGAATCCACAGGGACTGGGGCCAACGTCCTGACTTTC | CASSQESTGTGANVLTF
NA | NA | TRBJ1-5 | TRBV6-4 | TGTGCCAGCAGTGACTCCGGTAGGGGTTCCAATCAGCCCCAGCATTTT | CASSDSGRGSNQPQHF
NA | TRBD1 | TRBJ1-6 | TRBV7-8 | TGTGCCAGCAGCGGCAGGGGGGCCTCCTATAATTCACCCCTCCACTTT | CASSGRGASYNSPLHF
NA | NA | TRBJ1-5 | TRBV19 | TGTGCCAGTAGCAATCAGTATGTCTTAAATCAGCCCCAGCATTTT | CASSNQYVLNQPQHF
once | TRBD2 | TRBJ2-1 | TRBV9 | TGTGCCAGCAGCGTAGGGACTAGCTATGAGCAGTTCTTC | CASSVGTSYEQFF
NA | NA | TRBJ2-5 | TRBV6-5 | TGTGCCAGCAGCCTACAAGAGGAAGAGACCCAGTACTTC | CASSLQEEETQYF
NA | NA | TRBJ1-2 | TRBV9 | TGTGCCAGCAGTGTCTGGGACACCATTAACTATGGCTACACCTTC | CASSVWDTINYGYTF
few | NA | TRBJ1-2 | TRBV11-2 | TGTGCCAGCAGCCCATGGTCGGGGCCCGCGTATGGCTACACCTTC | CASSPWSGPAYGYTF
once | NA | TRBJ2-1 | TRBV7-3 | TGTGCCAGCAGCCCATCATCTGGTGAGCAGTTCTTC | CASSPSSGEQFF
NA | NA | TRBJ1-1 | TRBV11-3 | TGTGCCAGCAGCCACATAACTGAAGCTTTCTTT | CASSHITEAFF
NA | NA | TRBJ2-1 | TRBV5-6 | TGTGCCAGCAGTCTAGGGGGGAATAACAATGAGCAGTTCTTC | CASSLGGNNNEQFF
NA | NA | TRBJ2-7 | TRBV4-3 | TGCGCCAGCAGCCAAGATCTAATCTCCTACGAGCAGTACTTC | CASSQDLISYEQYF
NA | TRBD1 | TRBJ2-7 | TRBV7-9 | TGTGCCAGCAGCTTGGAGGACAGGGCTTACGAGCAGTACTTC | CASSLEDRAYEQYF
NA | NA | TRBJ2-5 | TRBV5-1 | TGCGCCAGCAGCTCCCTAATGACGGAGGGGGAGCAAGAGACCCAGTACTTC | CASSSLMTEGEQETQYF
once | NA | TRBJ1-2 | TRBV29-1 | TGCAGCGTTGTATTGCCCCCCGGCTATGGCTACACCTTC | CSVVLPPGYGYTF
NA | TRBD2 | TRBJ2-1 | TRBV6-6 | TGTGCCAGCAGCTTAGCGGGGGGGGGCTACAATGAGCAGTTCTTC | CASSLAGGGYNEQFF
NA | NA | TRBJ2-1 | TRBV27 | TGTGCCAGCAGTGTATCCTACAATGAGCAGTTCTTC | CASSVSYNEQFF
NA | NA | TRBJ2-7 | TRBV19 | TGTGCATCCGCAGCGCGGTTTTACTCCTACGAGCAGTACTTC | CASAARFYSYEQYF
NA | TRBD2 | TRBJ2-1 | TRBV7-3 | TGTGCCAGCAGCTTAAGGACCGCGGGAGTAGGCAATGAGCAGTTCTTC | CASSLRTAGVGNEQFF
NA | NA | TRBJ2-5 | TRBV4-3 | TGCGCCAGCAGCCGTAGCGGCTCTGTTCAAGAGACCCAGTACTTC | CASSRSGSVQETQYF
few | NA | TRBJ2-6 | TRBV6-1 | TGTGCCAGCAGTGAATCCTTCGGAACAGGGGCCAACGTCCTGACTTTC | CASSESFGTGANVLTF
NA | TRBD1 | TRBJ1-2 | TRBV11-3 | TGTGCCAGCAGCTTAGAGATCGGACAGGGAGAAGGCTACACCTTC | CASSLEIGQGEGYTF
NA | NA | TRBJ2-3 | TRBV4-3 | TGCGCCAGCAGCCAAGATAGAGAGGGCACAGATACGCAGTATTTT | CASSQDREGTDTQYF
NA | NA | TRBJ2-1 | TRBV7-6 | TGTGCCAGCAGCTTCCCAAGGGCACGGGAGCAGTTCTTC | CASSFPRAREQFF
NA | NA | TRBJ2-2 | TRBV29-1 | TGCAGCGTTGAGCGTTTATCCGAGAACACCGGGGAGCTGTTTTTT | CSVERLSENTGELFF
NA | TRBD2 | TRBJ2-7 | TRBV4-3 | TGCGCCAGCAGCCAACAGACTAGCGGACTCTCCTACGAGCAGTACTTC | CASSQQTSGLSYEQYF
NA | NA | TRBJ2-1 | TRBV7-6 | TGTGCCAGCAGCTTGTCTTTGGACCTTCGGACGGGGAATGAGCAGTTCTTC | CASSLSLDLRTGNEQFF
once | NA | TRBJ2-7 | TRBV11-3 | TGTGCCAGCAGCTCGAAGGAGGAGCAACCCTACGAGCAGTACTTC | CASSSKEEQPYEQYF
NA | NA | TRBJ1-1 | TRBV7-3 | TGTGCCAGCAGCTTAGGGGTCCGCGCCTCCTTT | CASSLGVRASF
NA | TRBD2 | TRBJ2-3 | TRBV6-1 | TGTGCCAGCAGTGACCCCAGCGGGAGCTCCCCAGATACGCAGTATTTT | CASSDPSGSSPDTQYF
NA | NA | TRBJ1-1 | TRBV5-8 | TGTGCCAGCAGCTTGCACGGTGGGAAGGGCACTGAAGCTTTCTTT | CASSLHGGKGTEAFF
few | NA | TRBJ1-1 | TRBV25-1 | TGTGCCAGCAGTGATCAGGGGAAAGCTGAAGCTTTCTTT | CASSDQGKAEAFF
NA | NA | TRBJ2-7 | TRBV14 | TGTGCCAGCAGCCAAGAATGGGGGGTTTTCTCCTACGAGCAGTACTTC | CASSQEWGVFSYEQYF
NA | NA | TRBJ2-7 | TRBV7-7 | TGTGCTAGCAGCTTATCCGGGACCTACGAGCAGTACTTC | CASSLSGTYEQYF
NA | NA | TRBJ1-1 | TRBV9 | TGTGCCAGCAGCGCCGGGGGTGGTAGCACTGAAGCTTTCTTT | CASSAGGGSTEAFF
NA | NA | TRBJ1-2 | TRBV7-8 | TGTGCCAGCAGCTCCAGGACAGCCTATGGCTACACCTTC | CASSSRTAYGYTF
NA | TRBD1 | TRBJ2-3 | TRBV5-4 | TGTGCCAGCAGCTTAGGGACAGAACGCACAGATACGCAGTATTTT | CASSLGTERTDTQYF
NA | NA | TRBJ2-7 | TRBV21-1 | TGTGCCAGCCTAGCGGGAGGGCCCTACGAGCAGTACTTC | CASLAGGPYEQYF